This T cell receptor beta chain was recorded in a study of spatial heterogeneity in lung cancer. Study as a whole: In the raw reads, each unique TCR and UMI combination was present more than ten times on average.

TCRdb called the 5' RACE reads again in MiXCR, with one record for every CDR3 protein. This table has 72,000 or so distinct CDR3 sequences, roughly 9% appearing once. Trimming cost V 0 bases and J 0 bases, with 14 bases left between them. Germline lookup yields CDR1 KGHSH and CDR2 LQKENI. CDR3 size: 17 residues. This clonotype showed up many times. Indicated time point: blood at routine non-recurrence follow-up after resection. Unsorted whole RNA samples from tumor, nontumor lung or frozen PBMC were sequenced. The chain is built from TRBV18 and TRBJ2-5, with D perhaps matching TRBD2 (6 bases). This material consisted of PBMCs, taken at follow-up. The sequence was obtained from a female donor with early-stage non-small cell lung cancer. CDR3 bases: TGTGCCAGCTCACCACCCTTGGCGAGGAGGGACCAAGAGACCCAGTACTTC. Its protein product is CASSPPLARRDQETQYF.